The subject of this entry is one T cell receptor (beta chain). Single viable CD3+CD4+CD8-CD45RO+ cells were sorted as the memory CD4+ T cells. This table comes from immunoSEQ multiplex PCR, and its TCRdb copy is limited to in-frame clones, with some not included. This sample yields some 46,000 clones, of which 70% to 80% are seen a single time; 0.9% to 1.2% belongs to the top ten. After removal of 4 bases from V and 7 bases from J, the junction contained 6 bases not matched to a gene. Looked up from germline, CDR1 is SGHNT and CDR2 is YYREEE (reference sequence). This CDR3 has 14 residues. This sample was included in a study of memory CD4+ T cells and cytomegalovirus serostatus.

Sequenced sample: memory CD4+ T cells from blood. The TCR was taken from an adult in good health and CMV-seronegative. This chain joins TRBV5-4 and TRBJ2-3; 10 bases map to TRBD1. CDR3 region: CASSPDRGLNTQYF. CDR3 DNA: TGTGCCAGCAGCCCGGACAGGGGGTTGAATACGCAGTATTTT. Filled out from reference TRBV5-4 and TRBJ2-3, the complete variable domain reads ETGVTQSPTHLIKTRGQQVTLRCSSQSGHNTVSWYQQALGQGPQFIFQYYREEENGRGNFPPRFSGLQFPNYSSELNVNALELDDSALYLCASSPDRGLNTQYFGPGTRLTVL.